A single sample gave rise to the 27 T cell receptor beta chains below, sequenced in a study of CD8+ T cells in alopecia areata. RNA, once extracted, was reverse transcribed into cDNA for use as the sequencing template. Only in-frame clones appear in the TCRdb table, and some are missing; sequencing was by immunoSEQ multiplex PCR. The data show around 200,000 clones, 64% seen once. Described treatment: oral pan-JAK inhibitor, 5-10 mg twice daily. The sample consisted of CD4+ T cells sorted from blood, taken at week 4, from a patient treated with tofacitinib. The receptors were gathered from a human donor with alopecia areata.

V is TRBV7-9 and J is TRBJ1-1, with D tentatively TRBD1 (6 bases). Germline V gene data show CDR1 as SEHNR and CDR2 as FQNEAQ (reference sequence). The CDR3 has 14 amino acids. V was trimmed by 3 bases and J by 5 bases, leaving 13 bases between them. CDR3 sequence: CASSFWTEGTEAFF. Here the CDR3 DNA reads TGTGCCAGCAGCTTTTGGACAGAAGGGACTGAAGCTTTCTTT. Based on the CDR3 plus reference TRBV7-9 and TRBJ1-1, the full variable domain is DTGVSQNPRHKITKRGQNVTFRCDPISEHNRLYWYRQTLGQGPEFLTYFQNEAQLEKSRLLSDRFSAERPKGSFSTLEIQRTEQGDSAMYLCASSFWTEGTEAFFGQGTRLTVV.

The rearrangement links TRBV30 to TRBJ1-1; the D is unclear. V gave up 0 bases and J gave up 0 bases, with 5 bases separating them. CDR3 length: 13 amino acids. The germline gives CDR1 GTSNPN, CDR2 SVGIG (reference sequence). DNA for the CDR3: TGTGCCTGGAGTGTATCGCTGAACACTGAAGCTTTCTTT. Its translation: CAWSVSLNTEAFF.

The V gene is TRBV7-9, the J gene TRBJ2-3; D call uncertain. V was pared by 3 bases and J by 6 bases, with 7 bases between. The CDR3 runs to 12 residues. Germline V CDR1 and CDR2: SEHNR, FQNEAQ (reference sequence). The DNA for the CDR3 is TGTGCCAGCAGCTTGAGCTTTGATACGCAGTATTTT. Its protein is CASSLSFDTQYF.

This clone turned up a few times. The rearrangement links TRBV7-9 to TRBJ1-2; D unclear. Germline values: CDR1 SEHNR, CDR2 FQNEAQ (reference sequence). V shed 4 bases and J shed 5 bases, with 8 bases lying between them. This CDR3 spans 12 amino acids. CDR3: CASSSGNYGYTF. The CDR3 nucleotides are TGTGCCAGCAGCTCGGGGAATTATGGCTACACCTTC.

This clone was observed a handful of times. This chain joins TRBV20-1 and TRBJ1-2, with D unresolved. This CDR3 is 11 amino acids long. Germline lookup yields CDR1 DFQATT and CDR2 SNEGSKA (reference sequence). V lost 3 bases, J lost 0 bases, and 2 bases lay in between. DNA for the CDR3: TGCAGTGCTAGGACTAACTATGGCTACACCTTC. Residues: CSARTNYGYTF.

The chain recombines TRBV7-6 with TRBJ2-1; 11 bases align to TRBD2. V shed 1 base and J 4 bases; nucleotides not matched to a gene: 3. The CDR3 loop spans 16 amino acids. Germline CDR1 reads SGHVS; CDR2 reads FNYEAQ. This CDR3 reads CASSLEASGGYNEQFF. The CDR3 coding sequence is TGTGCCAGCAGCTTAGAGGCTAGCGGGGGGTACAATGAGCAGTTCTTC.

V and J are TRBV25-1 and TRBJ1-1, with D possibly being TRBD1 (5 bases). The CDR3 length is 14 residues. Germline V CDR1 and CDR2: MGHDK, SYGVNS. The germline V and J ends were trimmed by 4 bases and 6 bases, with 15 bases remaining between them. In DNA, the CDR3 is TGTGCCAGCAGTGTTGACCCGACAGCCTCTGAAGCTTTCTTT. Amino acid sequence: CASSVDPTASEAFF.

The gene calls are TRBV7-9 and TRBJ1-1; 8 nucleotides match TRBD1. Germline V gives CDR1 SEHNR, CDR2 FQNEAQ (reference sequence). With 2 bases clipped from V and 5 bases from J, the junction kept 7 bases outside the gene matches. The CDR3 is 15 amino acids. CDR3 coding DNA: TGTGCCAGCAGCTTACCGGACAGGGCGCCGACTGAAGCTTTCTTT. It codes for CASSLPDRAPTEAFF.

The chain carries TRBV4-3 and TRBJ1-4, with D perhaps TRBD1 (6 bases). Trimming shortened V by 4 bases and J by 8 bases, and 23 bases separated the two germline ends. The CDR3 is made up of 17 amino acids. CDR1 LGHNA and CDR2 YSLEER come from the germline V gene. The CDR3 protein is CASSLNGGALPGEKLFF. CDR3 bases: TGCGCCAGCAGCCTAAATGGGGGGGCTCTCCCGGGCGAAAAACTGTTTTTT.

This chain joins TRBV2 and TRBJ2-4; a possible D gene is TRBD2 (5 bases). From germline, CDR1 is SNHLY and CDR2 FYNNEI. The CDR3 spans 14 residues. V was cut by 6 bases and J by 6 bases, with 15 bases left in between. CDR3 in amino acids: CASSGVGSGNIQYF. CDR3 nucleotides: TGTGCCAGCAGCGGGGTAGGGTCGGGAAACATTCAGTACTTC. Combining the CDR3 with reference TRBV2 and TRBJ2-4 gives the whole variable domain EPEVTQTPSHQVTQMGQEVILRCVPISNHLYFYWYRQILGQKVEFLVSFYNNEISEKSEIFDDQFSVERPDGSNFTLKIRSTKLEDSAMYFCASSGVGSGNIQYFGAGTRLSVL.

This clone has only one observation. The V gene is TRBV5-6, the J gene TRBJ1-1, with TRBD1 matching 11 bases. V trimming: 4 bases; J trimming: 5 bases; junction bases outside the gene matches: 1. Germline loops: CDR1 SGHDT, CDR2 YYEEEE. This CDR3 has 13 residues. CDR3 sequence: CASSRDRGTEAFF. The CDR3 DNA sequence: TGTGCCAGCAGCAGGGACAGGGGGACTGAAGCTTTCTTT.

The V gene is TRBV7-2, the J gene TRBJ1-6; 7 bases are a match to TRBD1. Germline CDR1 SGHTA, CDR2 FQGNSA. The CDR3 loop spans 17 amino acids. V lost 4 bases, J lost 7 bases, and 13 bases stayed unmatched. This chain's CDR3 is CASSSTGTANSNSPLHF. DNA of the CDR3: TGTGCCAGCAGCTCAACCGGGACAGCAAATTCGAATTCACCCCTCCACTTT.

J is TRBJ2-1 and V is TRBV6-6; D is perhaps TRBD2 (5 bases). The CDR3 contains 11 residues. Between the trimmed V and J ends, which lost 6 bases and 12 bases, there was a span of 12 bases. The germline V gene has CDR1 MNHNY and CDR2 SVGAGI (reference sequence). CDR3 protein: CASRSAAGQFF. The DNA for the CDR3 is TGTGCCAGCAGATCCGCGGCGGGGCAGTTCTTC.

V is TRBV30 and J is TRBJ2-7; D is unresolved. The CDR3 is made up of 11 amino acids. Trimming cost V 5 bases and J 5 bases, with 10 bases left between them. The germline CDR1 and CDR2 sequences are GTSNPN and SVGIG (reference sequence). The CDR3 spells CAWGQADEQYF. The CDR3 DNA sequence: TGTGCCTGGGGGCAGGCGGACGAGCAGTACTTC. The entire variable domain, with the rest obtained from reference TRBV30 and TRBJ2-7, is as follows: SQTIHQWPATLVQPVGSPLSLECTVEGTSNPNLYWYRQAAGRGLQLLFYSVGIGQISSEVPQNLSASRPQDRQFILSSKKLLLSDSGFYLCAWGQADEQYFGPGTRLTVT.

This clone came up a few times. This chain uses TRBV4-2 with TRBJ2-6; possible D gene TRBD2, 6 bases. The germline V and J ends were trimmed by 2 bases and 0 bases, with 11 bases remaining between them. The V gene's germline CDR1 is LGHNA and CDR2 YNFKEQ. This CDR3 contains 17 residues. This CDR3 is CASSQMEGNSGANVLTF. CDR3 DNA sequence: TGTGCCAGCAGCCAAATGGAGGGTAACTCTGGGGCCAACGTCCTGACTTTC.

The V and J genes are TRBV25-1 and TRBJ2-3; possibly TRBD1 or TRBD2 for D (7 bases each). Germline values: CDR1 MGHDK, CDR2 SYGVNS. The V gene lost 11 bases and the J gene lost 2 bases, with 23 bases spanning the gap. The CDR3 length is 16 residues. CDR3 region: CAPGEGAVAPTDTQYF. As DNA, the CDR3 is TGTGCCCCAGGGGAGGGGGCAGTTGCACCCACAGATACGCAGTATTTT.

The rearrangement uses TRBV5-1 and TRBJ2-5, with TRBD1 matching over 11 bases. The CDR3 has 16 residues. Germline assignment: CDR1 SGHRS and CDR2 YFSETQ. Trimming cost V 0 bases and J 5 bases; bases outside gene matches: 6. CDR3 residues: CASSLEGQGVVETQYF. The CDR3 coding sequence is TGCGCCAGCAGCTTGGAGGGACAGGGGGTTGTGGAGACCCAGTACTTC.

This clone turned up a few times. This chain connects TRBV29-1 to TRBJ2-7; 7 bases match TRBD1. The CDR3 extends over 14 amino acids. CDR1 and CDR2 from the germline V gene are SQVTM and ANQGSEA. The V gene end was trimmed by 4 bases and the J gene end by 8 bases; junction bases not matched to a gene: 14. The CDR3 protein is CSVVHGERQGKQYF. The CDR3 DNA sequence: TGCAGCGTTGTTCATGGGGAACGACAGGGAAAGCAGTACTTC.

The chain uses TRBV10-3 and TRBJ1-1; TRBD1 matches 10 bases. The CDR3 is made up of 16 amino acids. V trimming: 0 bases; J trimming: 3 bases; junction bases outside the gene matches: 4. CDR1 and CDR2 (germline): ENHRY, SYGVKD. CDR3 sequence (DNA): TGTGCCATCAGTGAGTCGAAGGGACAGGGGCACACTGAAGCTTTCTTT. This codes for CAISESKGQGHTEAFF.

This chain joins TRBV29-1 and TRBJ1-2; D might be TRBD1 (6 bases). The CDR3 is 14 residues long. V shed 8 bases and J shed 2 bases, with 18 bases lying between them. Germline V gene sequence: CDR1 SQVTM, CDR2 ANQGSEA. The chain's CDR3 is CSTSRTVTNYGYTF. In DNA form, the CDR3 reads TGCAGCACCTCCCGGACAGTGACGAACTATGGCTACACCTTC.

This clone was found once. The V gene is TRBV10-3, the J gene TRBJ1-1; 8 bases fit TRBD1. With V trimmed by 6 bases and J by 3 bases, 3 bases remained unmatched. Germline V lookup: CDR1 ENHRY, CDR2 SYGVKD. The CDR3 runs to 13 residues. The CDR3: CAIRMTGDTEAFF. CDR3 bases: TGTGCCATCAGGATGACAGGGGACACTGAAGCTTTCTTT.

The chain links TRBV7-8 to TRBJ1-6; D gene uncertain. Germline assignment: CDR1 SGHVS and CDR2 FQNEAQ. The CDR3 consists of 14 residues. The ends were cut back, 2 bases at V and 9 bases at J, with 11 bases in the middle. CDR3 coding DNA: TGTGCCAGCAGCTTATATCCCCCCCCTTCACCCCTCCACTTT. Translated: CASSLYPPPSPLHF.

This chain joins TRBV25-1 and TRBJ2-5, with D perhaps matching TRBD1 (6 bases). The CDR3 contains 14 residues. Germline assignment: CDR1 MGHDK and CDR2 SYGVNS. The germline V and J ends were trimmed by 2 bases and 0 bases, with 7 bases remaining between them. CDR3 nucleotide sequence: TGTGCCAGCAGTGAAGGACAGTACCAAGAGACCCAGTACTTC. Protein product: CASSEGQYQETQYF. Filled out from reference TRBV25-1 and TRBJ2-5, the complete variable domain reads EADIYQTPRYLVIGTGKKITLECSQTMGHDKMYWYQQDPGMELHLIHYSYGVNSTEKGDLSSESTVSRIRTEHFPLTLESARPSHTSQYLCASSEGQYQETQYFGPGTRLLVL.

The V gene is TRBV6-6, the J gene TRBJ1-2; tentative D call: TRBD1 (6 bases). V was clipped by 0 bases and J by 8 bases, with 13 bases between them. CDR1 MNHNY and CDR2 SVGAGI come from the germline V gene (reference sequence). The CDR3 runs to 14 residues. The CDR3 DNA reads as TGTGCCAGCAGTTACTCGCCCAGGGGCGCGGGCTACACCTTC. Translated, it gives CASSYSPRGAGYTF.

Only a few counts were recorded for this clone. The chain combines TRBV29-1 with TRBJ1-1; the D gene is possibly TRBD1 (5 bases). The germline CDR1 and CDR2 sequences are SQVTM and ANQGSEA. This CDR3 region has 13 residues. V lost 6 bases and J 1 base, leaving 12 bases between the germline ends. For the CDR3, the DNA is TGCAGCGTGACCGACAGAACGAACACTGAAGCTTTCTTT. Encoded protein: CSVTDRTNTEAFF.

V gene TRBV2 combines with J gene TRBJ2-5; 8 positions agree with TRBD2. This CDR3 region has 15 residues. Germline lookup yields CDR1 SNHLY and CDR2 FYNNEI. V lost 3 bases to trimming and J lost 5 bases; unmatched junction nucleotides: 8. The CDR3 sequence is CASSDQRGGHETQYF. As DNA, the CDR3 is TGTGCCAGCAGTGACCAACGGGGGGGCCATGAGACCCAGTACTTC.

The chain is built from TRBV7-2 and TRBJ2-1; D may match TRBD1 or TRBD2 (7 bases each). Germline values: CDR1 SGHTA, CDR2 FQGNSA. This CDR3 is 15 amino acids long. Trimming removed 5 bases at V and 2 bases at J, with 13 bases between. The CDR3 DNA reads as TGTGCCAGCAGCAGACAGGGAGGGACCTACAATGAGCAGTTCTTC. Translation: CASSRQGGTYNEQFF.